Sequencing of this T cell receptor (beta chain) was carried out in a study of PD-L1 blockade in urothelial cancer. Study details: Researchers looked at the blood 3 weeks (second dose) and 6 weeks after treatment began.

Time point described: pretreatment peripheral blood. All patients handed over anywhere from 1 to 8 samples, pretreatment and on-treatment. Each PCR reaction had synthetic TCR analog templates spiked into it. Libraries were prepared by immunoSEQ multiplex PCR; TCRdb keeps only in-frame clonotypes and omits some of them. This sample has around 57,000 clones, with approximately 78% found just once. The CDR3 runs to 14 residues. Germline CDR1 and CDR2: WSHSY and SAAADI. V shed 0 bases and J shed 5 bases, with 8 bases lying between them. The specimen comprised PBMCs, sampled around atezolizumab (anti-PD-L1) treatment. This TCR was recovered from a man between 65 and 85 years old with urothelial cancer. The V gene is TRBV10-2, the J gene TRBJ1-5; D is undetermined. CDR3 sequence (DNA): TGCGCCAGCAGTGAGTCGAAAGGAGATCAGCCCCAGCATTTT. Its protein is CASSESKGDQPQHF.